This T cell receptor (beta chain) emerged from a study of CD8+ T cells in alopecia areata. Sequencing used cDNA as its template, made by extracting RNA and reverse transcribing it. Assay used: immunoSEQ multiplex PCR; TCRdb lists only in-frame clones, some missing. This sample has hundreds of thousands of clones; approximately 61% occur once, and the top ten carry under 1.5%. As to this clone: Its antigen is unknown.

Points from the study as a whole: Compared with mice, patients displayed less clear TCR sharing, possibly for HLA-related reasons. Normal scalp had lower clonality than lesional scalp, with alopecia totalis/universalis lesions showing this most strongly.

The investigators collected lesional scalp punch biopsies and peripheral blood from alopecia areata patients. A FACSAria was used to sort CD4+ and CD8+ T cells. These cells came from PBMCs. The CDR3 totals 15 residues. J lost 3 bases, V lost 6 bases, and 4 bases had no gene match. Per the germline V gene, CDR1 is SQVTM and CDR2 is ANQGSEA. This chain uses TRBV29-1 with TRBJ2-1; TRBD2 aligns across 14 bases. This material consisted of CD4+ T cells sorted from blood, taken at week 0. The origin of this receptor is a human donor with alopecia areata. The CDR3 nucleotides read TGCAGCGTCTCCGGGACTAGCGGGGGCTACAATGAGCAGTTCTTC. This encodes CSVSGTSGGYNEQFF.